This TCR beta chain appears in the sequencing data of a study of beta chain features in type 1 diabetes. Overall study results and limits: Still unanswered here is whether HLA type influences TCRB rearrangement. All four CD4+ subsets of Type 1 diabetes patients contained TCRB CDR3s that were moderately but significantly shorter. Sequencing of cDNA might inflate the share of cells that strongly express TCR. Within the patient group, naive, central memory and Treg TCRB repertoires appeared more similar to each other than within healthy donors.

To note about this clone: The antigen remains undetermined.

As every portion of the isolated RNA was reverse transcribed, the sequencing read expressed TCRB transcripts. Method: immunoSEQ multiplex PCR; TCRdb's copy keeps in-frame clones and lacks some. This table has about 28,000 clones, less than 70% appearing once. Without exception, sorted populations had purity beyond 95%. V lost 7 bases to trimming and J lost 5 bases, with 20 bases between them. Germline values: CDR1 LNHDA, CDR2 SQIVND (reference sequence). CDR3 size: 15 residues. The sequenced material came from Tregs from blood. The rearrangement joins TRBV19 to TRBJ1-1; D might be TRBD1 (6 bases). This TCR was recovered from a woman in her twenties or thirties with type 1 diabetes. CDR3 sequence: CASTTIDRLGTEAFF. The CDR3 DNA follows: TGTGCCAGTACCACAATAGACAGGCTGGGGACTGAAGCTTTCTTT.